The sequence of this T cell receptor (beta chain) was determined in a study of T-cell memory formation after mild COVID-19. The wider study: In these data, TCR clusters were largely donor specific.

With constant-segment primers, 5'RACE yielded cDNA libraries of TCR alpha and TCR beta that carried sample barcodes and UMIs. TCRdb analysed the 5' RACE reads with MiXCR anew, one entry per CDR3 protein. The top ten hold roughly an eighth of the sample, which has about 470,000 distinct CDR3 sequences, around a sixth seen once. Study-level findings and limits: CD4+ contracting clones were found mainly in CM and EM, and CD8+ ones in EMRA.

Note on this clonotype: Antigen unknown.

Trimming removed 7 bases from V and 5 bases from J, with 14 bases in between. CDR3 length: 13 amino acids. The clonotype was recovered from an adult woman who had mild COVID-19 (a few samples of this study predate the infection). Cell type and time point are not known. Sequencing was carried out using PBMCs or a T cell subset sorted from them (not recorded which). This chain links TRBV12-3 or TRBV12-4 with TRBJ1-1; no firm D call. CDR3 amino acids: CASNKGRRTEAFF. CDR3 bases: TGTGCCAGCAATAAGGGCAGGAGGACTGAAGCTTTCTTT.